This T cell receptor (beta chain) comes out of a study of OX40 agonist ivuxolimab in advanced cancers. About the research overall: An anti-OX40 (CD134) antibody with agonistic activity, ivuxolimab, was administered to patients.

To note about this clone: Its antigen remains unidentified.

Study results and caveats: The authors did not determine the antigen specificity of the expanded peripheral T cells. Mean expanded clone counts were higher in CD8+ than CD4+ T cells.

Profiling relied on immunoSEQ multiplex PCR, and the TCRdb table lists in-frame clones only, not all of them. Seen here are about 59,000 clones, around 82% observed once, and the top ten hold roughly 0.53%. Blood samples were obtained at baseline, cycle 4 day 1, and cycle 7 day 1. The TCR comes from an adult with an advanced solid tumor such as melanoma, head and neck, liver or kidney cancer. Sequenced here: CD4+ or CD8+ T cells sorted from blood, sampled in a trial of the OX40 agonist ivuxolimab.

CDR3 amino acids: CASSGEAGQRGYTF. The CDR3 DNA is TGTGCCAGCAGCGGGGAAGCGGGACAGCGGGGCTACACCTTC. This chain links TRBV9 with TRBJ1-2; 7 nucleotides line up with TRBD1. CDR3 length: 14 amino acids. The V gene end was trimmed by 3 bases and the J gene end by 8 bases; junction bases not matched to a gene: 10. CDR1 is SGDLS, CDR2 YYNGEE, per germline.